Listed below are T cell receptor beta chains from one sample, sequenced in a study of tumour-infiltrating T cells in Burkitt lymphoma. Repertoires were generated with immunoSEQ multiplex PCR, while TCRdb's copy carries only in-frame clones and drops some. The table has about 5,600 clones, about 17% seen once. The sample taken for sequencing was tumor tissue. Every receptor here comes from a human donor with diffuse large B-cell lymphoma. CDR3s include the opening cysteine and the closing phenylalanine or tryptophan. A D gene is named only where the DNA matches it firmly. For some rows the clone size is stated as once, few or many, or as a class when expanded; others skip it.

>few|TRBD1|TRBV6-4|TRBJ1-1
TGTGCCAGCAGTGCGACAGGGATGAGTGAAGCTTTCTTT
CASSATGMSEAFF
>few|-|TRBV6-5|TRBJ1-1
TGTGCCAGCATCCCGTCGGGTCCCTTAACTGAAGCTTTCTTT
CASIPSGPLTEAFF
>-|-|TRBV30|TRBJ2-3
TGTGCCTGGAGTGTCCCCAGGAGGGGCCCAGATACGCAGTATTTT
CAWSVPRRGPDTQYF
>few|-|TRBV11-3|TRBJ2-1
TGTGCCAGCAGCTTAGATGCGGCAGAGCAGTTCTTC
CASSLDAAEQFF
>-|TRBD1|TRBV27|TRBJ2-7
TGTGCCAGCACTTCGGGGACAGGGTTTGCCGAGCAGTACTTC
CASTSGTGFAEQYF
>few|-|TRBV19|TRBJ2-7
TGTGCCAGTAGCGCCGGGACCGTTGTCTACGAGCAGTACTTC
CASSAGTVVYEQYF
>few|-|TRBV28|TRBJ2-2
TGTGCCAGCAGTTTACTGTCCGGGGCGGGCGGGGAGCTGTTTTTT
CASSLLSGAGGELFF
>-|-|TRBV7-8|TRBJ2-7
TGTGCCAGCAGCCCGGTCGAGGGAGGTTCCTACGAGCAGTACTTC
CASSPVEGGSYEQYF
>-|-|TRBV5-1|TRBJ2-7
TGCGCCAGCAGCTTGGGGGTGGCGGGGACCTACGAGCAGTACTTC
CASSLGVAGTYEQYF
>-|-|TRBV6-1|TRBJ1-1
TGTGCCAGCAGTGAATGGGGAGGCTGGTTTGAAGCTTTCTTT
CASSEWGGWFEAFF
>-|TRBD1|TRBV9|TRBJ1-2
TGTGCCAGCAGCGTAGGGGTGGACAGGGCCTATGGCTACACCTTC
CASSVGVDRAYGYTF
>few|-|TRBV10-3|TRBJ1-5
TGTGCCACCGCTGCAGCGGTTAGCAATCAGCCCCAGCATTTT
CATAAAVSNQPQHF
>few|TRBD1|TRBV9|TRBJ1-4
TGTGCCAGCAGCGTAGGAAGGGGGACAGACTTTAATGAAAAACTGTTTTTT
CASSVGRGTDFNEKLFF
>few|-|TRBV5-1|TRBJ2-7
TGCGCCAGCAGCTTGGTCCCTAGCAGGAGCTCGCTCTACGAGCAGTACTTC
CASSLVPSRSSLYEQYF
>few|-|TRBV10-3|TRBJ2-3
TGTGCCGCCTCGGGCACAGATACGCAGTATTTT
CAASGTDTQYF
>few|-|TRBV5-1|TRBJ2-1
TGCGCCAGCAGCGTAAACCGGGGCTTACCGTTCTTC
CASSVNRGLPFF
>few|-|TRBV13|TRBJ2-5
TGTGCCAGCAGCCAGGACTTTGGGACCCAGTACTTC
CASSQDFGTQYF
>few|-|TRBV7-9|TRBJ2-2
TGTGCCAGCAGCGCCTTCGCGAACACCGGGGAGCTGTTTTTT
CASSAFANTGELFF
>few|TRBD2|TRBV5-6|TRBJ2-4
TGTGCCAGCAGCCCAGGTAGCGGGAGGGTGGAGTACTTC
CASSPGSGRVEYF
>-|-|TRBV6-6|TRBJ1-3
TGTGCCAGCAGTTACGGGACGGTGAGCTCTGGAAACACCATATATTTT
CASSYGTVSSGNTIYF
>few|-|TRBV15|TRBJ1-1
TGTGCCACCAGCAGAGGTGGGAACACTGAAGCTTTCTTT
CATSRGGNTEAFF
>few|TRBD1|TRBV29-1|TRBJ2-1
TGCAGCGTTGATCTGAGACCAGGACAGGCAGGCAATGAGCAGTTCTTC
CSVDLRPGQAGNEQFF
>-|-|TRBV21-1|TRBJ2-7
TGTGCCAGCAGCAAAGACAGAAACTACGAGCAGTACTTC
CASSKDRNYEQYF
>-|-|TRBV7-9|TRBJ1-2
TGTGCCAGCAGCTTAGGCTTCACAGGGCCTACCTGGAGCTACACCTTC
CASSLGFTGPTWSYTF
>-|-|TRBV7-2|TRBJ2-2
TGTGCCAGCAGCGTCACAGGGCTAGACACCGGGGAGCTGTTTTTT
CASSVTGLDTGELFF
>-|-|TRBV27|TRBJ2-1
TGTGCCAGCAGAATCCCCTTTGGACCAGACAATGAGCAGTTCTTC
CASRIPFGPDNEQFF
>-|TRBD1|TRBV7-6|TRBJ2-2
TGTGCCAGCAACCCCGGGACAGGGTCGTCTGGGGAGCTGTTTTTT
CASNPGTGSSGELFF
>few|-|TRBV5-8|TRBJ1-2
TGTGCCAGCAGCTTGTCAGGAGTTAACTATGGCTACACCTTC
CASSLSGVNYGYTF
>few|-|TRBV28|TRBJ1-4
TGTGCCAGCAGTTTAGGGCGGTTTAATGAAAAACTGTTTTTT
CASSLGRFNEKLFF
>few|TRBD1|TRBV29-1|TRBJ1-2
TGCAGCGTTGACCTGACAGGGGGCTATGGCTACACCTTC
CSVDLTGGYGYTF
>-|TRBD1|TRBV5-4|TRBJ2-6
TGTGCCAGCAGCTGGACAGGGGGCGTAGCTGGGGCCAACGTCCTGACTTTC
CASSWTGGVAGANVLTF
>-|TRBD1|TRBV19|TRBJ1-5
TGTGCCAGTAACCCCGGGACAGGGCCGGGGCAGCCCCAGCATTTT
CASNPGTGPGQPQHF
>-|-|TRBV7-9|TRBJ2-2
TGTGCCAGCAGCTTAACAGGGAAAACCGGGGAGCTGTTTTTT
CASSLTGKTGELFF
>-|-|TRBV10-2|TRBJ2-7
TGCGCCACCAGCCAGGGCCACGAGCAGTACTTC
CATSQGHEQYF
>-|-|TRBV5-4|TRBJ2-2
TGTGCCAGCAGCTTGGGGGGGGGCGCGAACGGGGAGCTGTTTTTT
CASSLGGGANGELFF
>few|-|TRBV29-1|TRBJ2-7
TGCAGCGTTAAGGCCGGGACATACACCTACGAGCAGTACTTC
CSVKAGTYTYEQYF
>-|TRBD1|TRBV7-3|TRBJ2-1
TGTGCCAGCAGCTCTACAGGGGGATACAATGAGCAGTTCTTC
CASSSTGGYNEQFF
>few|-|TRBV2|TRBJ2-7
TGTGCCAGCAGGCAACAGCGATACGAGCAGTACTTC
CASRQQRYEQYF
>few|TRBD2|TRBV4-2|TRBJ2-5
TGTGCCAGCAGCCAAGGGTCCGCTAGCGGGACCGCAGAGACCCAGTACTTC
CASSQGSASGTAETQYF
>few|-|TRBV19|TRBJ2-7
TGTGCCAGTAGTGCAGGGGTTTTCGAGCAGTACTTC
CASSAGVFEQYF
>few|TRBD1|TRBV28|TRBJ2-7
TGTGCCAGCAGTACCCAGGGACAGGGGGCCCACGAGCAGTACTTC
CASSTQGQGAHEQYF
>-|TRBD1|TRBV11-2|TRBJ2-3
TGTGCCAGCAGCTTAGCTGACAGGGGACAGTATTTT
CASSLADRGQYF
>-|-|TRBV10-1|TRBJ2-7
TGCGCCAGCAGTGAACGGGAATCCAACGAGCAGTACTTC
CASSERESNEQYF
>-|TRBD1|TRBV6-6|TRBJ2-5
TGTGCCAGCAGTTACTCGGCAGGGGGTACCTTCGGCGGCCAGTACTTC
CASSYSAGGTFGGQYF
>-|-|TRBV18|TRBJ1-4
TGTGCCAGCTCACCGGGTGAAAAACTGTTTTTT
CASSPGEKLFF
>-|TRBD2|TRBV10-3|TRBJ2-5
TGTGCCATCGGGACTAGCGGGGAGACCCAGTACTTC
CAIGTSGETQYF
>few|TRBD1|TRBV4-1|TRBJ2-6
TGCGCCAGCAGCCAAGGTACAGGGGTCGCAAGCTCTGGGGCCAACGTCCTGACTTTC
CASSQGTGVASSGANVLTF